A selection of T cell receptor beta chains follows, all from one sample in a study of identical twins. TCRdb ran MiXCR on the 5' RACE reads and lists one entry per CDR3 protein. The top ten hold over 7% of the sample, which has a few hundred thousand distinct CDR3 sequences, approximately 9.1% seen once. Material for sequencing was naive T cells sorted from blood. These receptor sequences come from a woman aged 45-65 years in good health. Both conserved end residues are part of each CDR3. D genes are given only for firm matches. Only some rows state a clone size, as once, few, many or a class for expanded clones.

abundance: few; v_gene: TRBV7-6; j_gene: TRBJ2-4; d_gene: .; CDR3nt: TGTGCCAGCAGTCTAGAAACGCAAATTTGGGACAATGGAGTTCTAGCCAAAAACATTCAGTACTTC; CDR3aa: CASSLETQIWDNGVLAKNIQYF
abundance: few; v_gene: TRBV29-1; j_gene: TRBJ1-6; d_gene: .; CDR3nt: TGCAGCGTTGAGGAACATCGCGGTTCACCCCTCCACTTT; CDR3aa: CSVEEHRGSPLHF
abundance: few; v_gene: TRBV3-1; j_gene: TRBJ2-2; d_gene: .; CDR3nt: TGTGCCAGCAGCCTCGTGGGGTGGACCGGGGAGCTGTTTTTT; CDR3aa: CASSLVGWTGELFF
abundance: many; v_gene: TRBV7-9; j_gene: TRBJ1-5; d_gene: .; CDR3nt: TGTGCCAGCAGCTCTGGGCCAGGGAGGGGTCAGCCCCAGCATTTT; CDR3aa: CASSSGPGRGQPQHF
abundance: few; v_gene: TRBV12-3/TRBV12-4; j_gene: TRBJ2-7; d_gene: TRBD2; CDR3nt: TGTGCCAGCAGTGGAAGGACTAGCGGGAACCCCGAGCAGTACTTC; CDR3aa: CASSGRTSGNPEQYF
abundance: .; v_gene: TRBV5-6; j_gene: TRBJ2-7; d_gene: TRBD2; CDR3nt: TGTGCCAGCAGCTTGGCCCTGGGACTAGCGGGCGCCTACGAGCAGTACTTC; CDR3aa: CASSLALGLAGAYEQYF
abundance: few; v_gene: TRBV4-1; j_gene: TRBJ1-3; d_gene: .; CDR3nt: TGCGCCAGCAGCCAAGATTTTCCTGAGAGAAACACCATATATTTT; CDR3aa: CASSQDFPERNTIYF
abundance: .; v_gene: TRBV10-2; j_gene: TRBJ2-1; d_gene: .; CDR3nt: TGCGCCACCACCCGGACGACCGGGTACAATGAGCAGTTCTTC; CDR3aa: CATTRTTGYNEQFF
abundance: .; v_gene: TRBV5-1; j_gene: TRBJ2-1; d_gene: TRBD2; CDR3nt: TGCGCCAGCAGCCCCACTAGCGGGAACTACAATGAGCAGTTCTTC; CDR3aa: CASSPTSGNYNEQFF
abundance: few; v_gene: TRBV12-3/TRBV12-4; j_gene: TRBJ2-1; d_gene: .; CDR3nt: TGTGCCAGCAGGCCGGGACTCTCCCTTCGCCGCGACTACAATGAGCAGTTCTTC; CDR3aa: CASRPGLSLRRDYNEQFF
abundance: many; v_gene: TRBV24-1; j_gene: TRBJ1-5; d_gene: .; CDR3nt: TGTGCCACCAGTCGGCCGGGACAAAATCAGCCCCAGCATTTT; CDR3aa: CATSRPGQNQPQHF
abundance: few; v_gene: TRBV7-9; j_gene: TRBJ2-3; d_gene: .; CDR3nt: TGTGCCAGCAGCCCCGAAGGCACGGGGAGCACAGATACGCAGTATTTT; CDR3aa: CASSPEGTGSTDTQYF
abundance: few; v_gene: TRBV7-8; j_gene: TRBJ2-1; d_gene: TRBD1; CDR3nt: TGTGCCAGCAGCTGGGGACAGGGGGCTAATGAGCAGTTCTTC; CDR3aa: CASSWGQGANEQFF
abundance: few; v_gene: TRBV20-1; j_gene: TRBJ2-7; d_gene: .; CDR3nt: TGCAGTGCTAGAGAAGGTCTCTCCTACGAGCAGTACTTC; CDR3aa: CSAREGLSYEQYF
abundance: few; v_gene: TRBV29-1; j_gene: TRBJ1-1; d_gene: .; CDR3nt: TGCAGCGTCCGGGGCCTCACTGAAGCTTTCTTT; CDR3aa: CSVRGLTEAFF
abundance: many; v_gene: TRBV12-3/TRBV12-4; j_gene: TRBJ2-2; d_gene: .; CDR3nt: TGTGCCAGCAGTTCTCCCTCGAGGGGCGGCACCGGGGAGCTGTTTTTT; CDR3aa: CASSSPSRGGTGELFF
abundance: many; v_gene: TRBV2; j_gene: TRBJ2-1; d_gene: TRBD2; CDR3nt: TGTGCCAGCAGCCCACTAGCGGGCCCCTACAATGAGCAGTTCTTC; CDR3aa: CASSPLAGPYNEQFF
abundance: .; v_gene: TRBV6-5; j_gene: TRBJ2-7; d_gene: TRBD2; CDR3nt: TGTGCCAGCAGTCGTGGTCCTACGGGGGGACGACCCTACGAGCAGTACTTC; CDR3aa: CASSRGPTGGRPYEQYF
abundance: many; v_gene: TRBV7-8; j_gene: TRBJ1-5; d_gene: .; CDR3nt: TGTGCCAGCAGCTTATCAGTTAATAATCAGCCCCAGCATTTT; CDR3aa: CASSLSVNNQPQHF
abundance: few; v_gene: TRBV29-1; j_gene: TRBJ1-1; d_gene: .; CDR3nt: TGCAGCGTTTTAGGCCGCACTGAAGCTTTCTTT; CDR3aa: CSVLGRTEAFF
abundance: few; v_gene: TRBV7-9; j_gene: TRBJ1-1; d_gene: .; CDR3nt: TGTGCCAGCAGCGGGTACAGTGAAGCTTTCTTT; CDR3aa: CASSGYSEAFF
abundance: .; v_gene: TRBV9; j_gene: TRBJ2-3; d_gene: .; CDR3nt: TGTGCCAGCACCATATCAGGTGGGGGGACAGATACGCAGTATTTT; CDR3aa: CASTISGGGTDTQYF
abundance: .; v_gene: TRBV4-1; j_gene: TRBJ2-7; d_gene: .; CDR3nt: TGCGCCAGCAGCCAAGATTCGGGTTACGAGCAGTACTTC; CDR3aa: CASSQDSGYEQYF
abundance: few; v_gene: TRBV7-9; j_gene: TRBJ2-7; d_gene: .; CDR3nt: TGTGCCAGCACCCAGGACAGTAACTACGAGCAGTACTTC; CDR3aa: CASTQDSNYEQYF
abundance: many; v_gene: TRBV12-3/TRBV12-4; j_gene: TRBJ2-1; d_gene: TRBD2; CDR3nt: TGTGCCAGCAGTCCGCCGACTAGCGGGATACTCTACAATGAGCAGTTCTTC; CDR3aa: CASSPPTSGILYNEQFF
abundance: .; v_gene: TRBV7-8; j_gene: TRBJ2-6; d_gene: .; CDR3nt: TGTGCCAGCAGCGAAAAATTTGCTGGGGCCAACGTCCTGACTTTC; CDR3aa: CASSEKFAGANVLTF